The T cell receptor beta chain under discussion was sequenced for a study of preoperative IRX-2 immunotherapy in early breast cancer. The treatment denotes: preoperative locoregional IRX-2 cytokine immunotherapy. This phase Ib study tested locoregional IRX-2 cytokine immunotherapy given before surgery. The data were produced by immunoSEQ multiplex PCR, yet TCRdb's version contains in-frame clones alone and is incomplete. The repertoire has fewer than 3,500 clones, under 85% of them found once; the top ten carry roughly 7.8%. The source was tumor tissue, collected after IRX-2 immunotherapy. This TCR was sampled from a human donor with breast cancer.

CDR3: CATSGNRRTNTGELFF. CDR3 bases: TGTGCCACCAGCGGCAATAGGAGAACGAACACCGGGGAGCTGTTTTTT. V and J are TRBV15 and TRBJ2-2; D call uncertain. The length of the CDR3 is 16 residues. The V end lost 5 bases, the J end lost 0 bases, and 13 bases lay between the germline ends. Germline V lookup: CDR1 LNHNV, CDR2 YYDKDF (reference sequence).